This T cell receptor beta chain derives from a study of blood T cell repertoires in COVID-19 (dated by TCRdb to about 2020). Study-level background: Samples covering the acute and convalescent phases of COVID-19 were provided by collaborators in the United States, Italy and Spain. The prospective study material was composed of cDNA or gDNA derived from T cells, B-cell-depleted T cells, or PBMCs. The dataset comprised deeply sampled blood TCRbeta repertoires from subjects exposed to, actively infected with, or recovered from COVID-19. The repertoires were released in a freely available public database meant as a resource for research on the immune response to SARS-CoV-2. Samples were obtained from the ongoing ImmuneRACE study (first 160 participants) and from 1,000 to 1,500 subjects provided by 6 global collaborators. Nearly every sample came with metadata listing a de-identified subject ID, COVID-19 status, age in years and sex. HLA class I and class II types, where available, came from metadata supplied by the sample provider rather than from assay-based typing. Overall study outcomes, separate from this receptor: Clinical and demographic metadata were provided uncurated, with the amount varying by source and participant.

In regard to this clone: Its target antigen remains unknown. No much larger clonotype is one base removed from it; base qualities were not supplied.

The immunoSEQ Assay, a bias-controlled multiplex PCR, was used to amplify TCRbeta CDR3 regions from genomic DNA. The study's own analysis went as follows. Nucleated cell counts per sample were estimated from amplification of reference gene primers within the assay. To quantify the absolute abundance of each unique TCRbeta CDR3 rearrangement, sequence reads were collapsed and filtered. For each sample, productive Simpson clonality was calculated by taking the square root of Simpson's diversity index across productive rearrangements. This immuneACCESS table, as held by TCRdb, lists in-frame sequences with V and J called but not all clones. Of the missing ones, under half trace to an unresolved V gene in checked studies; the others have no known cause. The V and J calls and clone size are taken from that table; D and trimming were inferred from the DNA. The sample profile shows some 100,000 clones; nearly 90% of them were found once. The ten largest clones take up under 7.5% of the sample.

The germline V and J ends show losses of 4 bases and 9 bases respectively, and no gene match explains 11 bases of the junction. Reading the germline V gene gives CDR1 KGHDR and CDR2 SFDVKD. Measured from the cysteine to the phenylalanine, the CDR3 is 14 residues long. CDR3 DNA is the only sequence kept; it has 42 bases, read in frame from the first base. Collaborating institutions collected whole blood in K2EDTA tubes following their own protocols. For TCRbeta analysis, collaborator samples were shipped as frozen whole blood, as isolated PBMCs, or as DNA extracted from either sample type. This receptor chain uses TRBV24-1 and TRBJ2-7; TRBD1 lines up with 7 middle nucleotides. This receptor was identified in a woman in her sixties with acute or convalescent COVID-19. The specimen sequenced was peripheral blood. The DNA is TGTGCCACCAGTGACGCTGGACAGGCTGGAGGGCAGTACTTC. Its translation reads: CATSDAGQAGGQYF.